This T cell receptor (beta chain) was found in a study of response to subunit inactivated influenza vaccine. This clonotype was seen only a few times. TCRdb re-derived calls from the RT-PCR reads in MiXCR, one entry per CDR3 protein. The sample gives about 570,000 distinct CDR3 sequences, around 11% of which show up once; approximately 9.9% is in the top ten. The germline V gene encodes CDR1 MNHEY and CDR2 SVGAGI. This CDR3 has 15 residues. The junction had 7 bases not matched to a gene; V was cut back by 5 bases and J by 3 bases. The same data also contributed to another study, on T cells expressing NK-cell markers. Turning to that study: Scientists made TCR beta cDNA using 5'RACE template switching with UMIs. Repertoires of TCR beta were obtained from T cells sorted as CD3+CD56+NKG2C+, CD3+CD56+NKG2C- and CD3+CD56-NKG2C+. Seven HCMV-seropositive donors and one seronegative donor made up the eight sequenced donors. Dominant NKG2C+ clonotypes were found to form roughly 1.0-7.0% of CD8+ T cells in a handful of donors. Whether expanded NKG2C+ T cell clones were HCMV specific stayed uncertain.

The input for sequencing was PBMCs from blood, taken on the day of vaccination. The clonotype comes from a man aged 50 or older who received an inactivated influenza vaccine. This sequence joins TRBV6-5 and TRBJ2-4; 7 bases agree with TRBD2. The CDR3 reads CASSNSGGVKNIQYF. The CDR3 DNA reads TGTGCCAGCAGTAACAGTGGGGGGGTCAAAAACATTCAGTACTTC.